The 8 T cell receptor beta chains presented below share a single source sample, sequenced in a study of shared clonotypes between healthy human individuals. Sequencing used immunoSEQ multiplex PCR; TCRdb keeps in-frame clones, though not all of them. The repertoire includes about 520,000 clones, roughly 80% of them detected once, and roughly 13% sits in the top ten. The material sequenced was PBMCs. Receptors originate from a woman aged 40 to 50 in good health. Some clones in this sample may be carry-over from other donors' samples.

This clone was observed a single time. The chain has TRBV28 and TRBJ1-1; no definite D call. The CDR3 runs 14 residues. The V end lost 0 bases, the J end lost 1 base, and 6 bases lay between the germline ends. CDR1 MDHEN and CDR2 SYDVKM come from the germline V gene. CDR3 DNA sequence: TGTGCCAGCAGTTTATGGAACTCGAACACTGAAGCTTTCTTT. Protein product: CASSLWNSNTEAFF.

To note about this clone: This may arise from a read error, as a much more abundant clone is one base away. The rearrangement links TRBV11-2 to TRBJ1-6; possibly TRBD1 for D (6 bases). CDR1 and CDR2 (germline): SGHAT, FQNNGV. The CDR3 totals 14 residues. The CDR3 region is CASSFYRENSLLHF. The CDR3 DNA reads TGTGCCAGCAGCTTCTACAGGGAGAATTCACTCCTCCACTTT.

The rearrangement uses TRBV5-1 and TRBJ2-1; 10 bases are a match to TRBD2. The V and J ends lost 0 bases and 1 base, in that order; junction bases with no gene match: 10. Germline V gene sequence: CDR1 SGHRS, CDR2 YFSETQ. The CDR3 is 19 residues long. CDR3 in DNA: TGCGCCAGCAGCTTGGTAGCTAGCGGGAGTCTAATTTCCTACAATGAGCAGTTCTTC. Protein product: CASSLVASGSLISYNEQFF.

V and J are TRBV9 and TRBJ2-3, with 7 bases identical to TRBD2. The CDR3 runs to 17 residues. The J segment lost 5 bases and the V segment lost 1 base, leaving 13 bases of the junction unmatched. Germline loops: CDR1 SGDLS, CDR2 YYNGEE. Here the CDR3 DNA reads TGTGCCAGCAGCGTATCACGGGAGGTGTTGGGGGAAGATACGCAGTATTTT. This gives the protein CASSVSREVLGEDTQYF.

The chain uses TRBV5-1 and TRBJ2-5; 9 positions match TRBD1. Germline trimming cut 5 bases from V and 5 bases from J; bases unmatched to any gene: 10. Looked up from germline, CDR1 is SGHRS and CDR2 is YFSETQ. This CDR3 is built from 15 residues. CDR3 in amino acids: CASSTGTGRSETQYF. The CDR3 nucleotides read TGCGCCAGCAGTACCGGGACAGGGAGGTCGGAGACCCAGTACTTC.

The rearrangement links TRBV4-2 to TRBJ2-7, with 10 bases aligning to TRBD1. The germline CDR1 and CDR2 sequences are LGHNA and YNFKEQ. This CDR3 spans 17 amino acids. V lost 5 bases to trimming and J lost 5 bases; unmatched junction nucleotides: 15. CDR3 amino acids: CASSDPDRTGGTHEQYF. As DNA, the CDR3 is TGTGCCAGCAGCGACCCGGACCGGACAGGGGGTACCCACGAGCAGTACTTC.

This chain joins TRBV9 and TRBJ2-5; 8 bases are a match to TRBD2. This CDR3 has 15 amino acids. V trimming: 4 bases; J trimming: 5 bases; junction bases outside the gene matches: 10. In germline, CDR1 is SGDLS, CDR2 YYNGEE. CDR3 loop: CASSPGSGSYETQYF. CDR3 nucleotide sequence: TGTGCCAGCAGCCCCGGGAGCGGGAGTTACGAGACCCAGTACTTC.

This chain connects TRBV11-2 to TRBJ2-5; no firm D call. CDR1 is SGHAT and CDR2 is FQNNGV in the germline V gene. Between the trimmed V and J ends, which lost 0 bases and 7 bases, there was a span of 15 bases. CDR3 length: 15 residues. CDR3 coding DNA: TGTGCCAGCAGCTTAGATCGGCTCGCCCCGGGGACCCAGTACTTC. It codes for CASSLDRLAPGTQYF.